The clone carrying this T cell receptor beta chain was counted between two and nine times. This record comes from a study of early T cells in non-severe SARS-CoV-2 infection. The CDR3 covers 12 residues. In germline, CDR1 is MDHEN, CDR2 SYDVKM. V was cut by 3 bases and J by 5 bases, with 7 bases left in between. Molecules of cDNA were individually given unique molecular identifiers that were attached to them. TCRdb reprocessed the 5' RACE reads with MiXCR, giving one entry per CDR3 protein. The sample yields about 76,000 distinct CDR3 sequences, around 16% seen once. This sequence was found in an adult who was a healthcare worker with PCR-confirmed SARS-CoV-2 infection or an uninfected control (not recorded which). V and J are TRBV28 and TRBJ2-5; D gene unclear. The sequenced sample consisted of whole blood. CDR3: CASSFLGETQYF. The CDR3 bases are TGTGCCAGCAGTTTCTTAGGGGAGACCCAGTACTTC. The complete variable domain, with remaining parts taken from reference TRBV28 and TRBJ2-5, reads DVKVTQSSRYLVKRTGEKVFLECVQDMDHENMFWYRQDPGLGLRLIYFSYDVKMKEKGDIPEGYSVSREKKERFSLILESASTNQTSMYLCASSFLGETQYFGPGTRLLVL.